This T cell receptor beta chain stems from a study of shared clonotypes between healthy human individuals (dated by TCRdb to about 2020). Regarding the complete study: The cohort included a few men and a couple of women between 18 and 49 years of age. Leukapheresis yielded between about 0.8 and 8.9 billion PBMCs per donor. To estimate repertoire size and how much clonotype sharing occurs between individuals, the study deeply sequenced the blood TCR repertoires of about 5 healthy adults. Libraries were prepared and TCR repertoires were sequenced by different laboratories using diverse techniques, in order to increase sequencing depth and limit assay-specific biases. For each donor, three plates each were used for CD4 naive and CD4 memory, two plates were used for CD8 naive, and one plate was used for CD8 memory. On the study overall, not on this receptor specifically: Pairwise subsampling indicated that sequencing depth was expected to affect the degree of clonotype sharing among donors. Roughly 5% of naive CD4, 3.5% of naive CD8, roughly 2.4% of memory CD4, and 0.4% of memory CD8 clonotypes were shared across several donors. Higher generation probabilities were observed for clonotypes shared by all four sorted-subset donors than for non-shared clonotypes. The small number of donors limited the genetic and exposure-history diversity represented. Incomplete sequencing was indicated by rarefaction of sorted-subset datasets, despite the large sequencing depth. Only blood was sampled, and tissue TCR repertoires likely differ from those in blood. Larger estimated clonotype richness was generally found for naive subsets than for memory subsets.

Using the deep immunoSEQ assay, multiplex PCR amplified TCR CDR3 regions from genomic DNA. For each cell subset, the extracted genomic DNA was distributed evenly across all wells of several immunoSEQ 96-well plates, and each plate served as one replicate. For sorted subsets, around 200 ng genomic DNA, equal to 30,000 or so T cell genomes, was loaded into each replicate PCR. Purified libraries were quantified with a Qubit 3.0 fluorometer, sized on a Bioanalyzer 2100, and re-quantified with the KAPA Library Quantification kit. Every immunoSEQ 96-well plate was sequenced on a dedicated single-read 150-cycle Illumina NextSeq 550 flow cell. Regarding the original processing steps: The immunoSEQ output contained only junctional sequences without quality scores, so filtering could not match that applied to full-length reads. To assign V/J genes and CDR3, sequences were annotated against IMGT germline references using PyIR, a Python wrapper for IgBLAST v1.9. Reads were removed for weak V/J assignments (E-value above 1e-6), missing CDR3, stop codons, out-of-frame junctions, or ambiguous translated residues. V3J clonotypes were defined as sequences sharing the same inferred V gene, J gene, and CDR3 amino acid sequence. Percentage overlap between repertoires was computed as shared unique clonotypes divided by the size of the smaller repertoire. Richness of each repertoire was evaluated using RTK rarefaction, the Chao1 estimator, and Recon v2.1 estimates of unobserved clonotypes. OLGA was used to compute generation probabilities for all TCRbeta clonotypes that the gDNA method yielded from a handful of donors. TCRdb mirrors the immuneACCESS table, restricted to in-frame sequences. Some clones are absent from its copies; in checked studies, under half trace to an unresolved V gene, and the reason for the others is unknown. The V and J calls and clone size come from that table; D and trimming were worked out from the DNA. Counted in this sample were about 580,000 clones; 95% to 98% of them appeared once. Together, the top ten hold 0.3% of the sample.

Including cysteine and phenylalanine, the CDR3 has 15 amino acids. Just CDR3 DNA is preserved here, 45 bases in frame from base 1. V drops 0 bases and J drops 8 bases, leaving 16 bases in between. For CDR1 and CDR2, the germline V gene lists SGHAT and FQNNGV. Comment on this clone: Its antigen has not been determined. No base quality values were provided; no much bigger clone lies one nucleotide off.

For the CD8 naive samples, CD45RO-negative cells were positively selected for CCR7, yielding a CD45RA+CCR7+ population from which TemRA cells were excluded. The donors were healthy, HIV-negative adults with no recently reported acute infections or vaccinations. Every donor was a Caucasian adult living in Nashville, Tennessee, USA. Blood was collected by leukapheresis, and PBMCs were isolated by Ficoll-Histopaque density gradient centrifugation and then cryopreserved in liquid nitrogen vapor phase. Analytical flow cytometry was used to check the purity and quantity of every magnetically sorted T cell population. Each sorted fraction had its genomic DNA isolated and then quantified by UV absorbance on a Nanodrop 2000c.

Sequencing was performed on naive CD8+ T cells sorted from blood. This specimen's cell subset or site label, interpreted: CD45RA+CCR7+. The chain uses TRBV11-2 and TRBJ1-2; tentative D gene TRBD1, with 6 bases matching. The receptor comes from a man aged 30-40 years in good health. Here the CDR3 is given as CASSLDLTGQGGYTF. The nucleotides are TGTGCCAGCAGCTTAGATCTCACGGGACAAGGCGGCTACACCTTC.